This T cell receptor beta chain was sequenced during a study of blood T cell repertoires in COVID-19. This CDR3 spans 19 amino acids. V trimming: 5 bases; J trimming: 8 bases; junction bases outside the gene matches: 24. Germline V gives CDR1 SEHNR, CDR2 FQNEAQ (reference sequence). Clones were sequenced by immunoSEQ multiplex PCR, and TCRdb holds only the in-frame ones, with some missing. The data show about 28,000 clones, approximately 75% seen once. This sequence joins TRBV7-9 and TRBJ2-1; 7 bases agree with TRBD2. Sequenced input: peripheral blood. This clonotype originated in a boy aged 2-15 years with active or convalescent COVID-19. CDR3 residues: CASSPLRREREGMRYEQFF. The CDR3 nucleotides are TGTGCCAGCAGCCCCTTACGACGGGAGCGGGAAGGTATGCGGTATGAGCAGTTCTTC. The whole variable domain, remainder taken from reference TRBV7-9 and TRBJ2-1, is DTGVSQNPRHKITKRGQNVTFRCDPISEHNRLYWYRQTLGQGPEFLTYFQNEAQLEKSRLLSDRFSAERPKGSFSTLEIQRTEQGDSAMYLCASSPLRREREGMRYEQFFGPGTRLTVL.